Below, 3 T cell receptor beta chains from the same sample are listed, as sequenced in a study of blood T cells in healthy people across ages. Alongside a J-beta primer mix, a sample-barcoded 5' primer served in a second PCR lasting about 7 to 12 cycles. TCRdb ran MiXCR on the 5' RACE reads and lists one entry per CDR3 protein. The data show roughly 1,800,000 distinct CDR3 sequences, less than 50% seen once. Sequenced: blood. The receptors come from a woman between 40 and 50 years old in good health.

The V and J genes are TRBV18 and TRBJ2-5; D gene uncertain. This CDR3 has 14 amino acids. Trimming stripped 7 bases from V and 1 base from J, with 13 bases between. Germline assignment: CDR1 KGHSH and CDR2 LQKENI. The CDR3 DNA sequence: TGTGCCAGCTTTTACCATCCCGTCCAAGAGACCCAGTACTTC. It specifies CASFYHPVQETQYF.

V and J are TRBV2 and TRBJ1-2; possible D gene TRBD1, 6 bases. Germline V gene sequence: CDR1 SNHLY, CDR2 FYNNEI. This CDR3 is 19 amino acids long. The V end was cut by 5 bases, the J end by 0 bases, with 25 bases between. The CDR3 loop is CASSQWPPRTVGANYGYTF. The CDR3 bases are TGTGCCAGCAGTCAATGGCCCCCCAGGACAGTAGGAGCTAACTATGGCTACACCTTC.

The chain uses TRBV25-1 and TRBJ2-6; D perhaps matches TRBD2 (5 bases). Trimming pared 3 bases from V and 4 bases from J, leaving 13 bases between. The germline V gene has CDR1 MGHDK and CDR2 SYGVNS. This CDR3 has 16 amino acids. The CDR3 DNA is TGTGCCAGCAGTGATCGTGGGAGAACAGGGGCCAACGTCCTGACTTTC. Its protein is CASSDRGRTGANVLTF.